Listed below are T cell receptor beta chains from one sample, sequenced in a study of T cell responses to AZD1222 COVID-19 vaccine. Method: immunoSEQ multiplex PCR; TCRdb's copy keeps in-frame clones and lacks some. The table has about 170,000 clones, just under 95% seen once. Sequenced material: peripheral blood, taken on day 0 of AZD1222 vaccination. These receptor sequences come from an adult in good health. Both conserved end residues are part of each CDR3. D genes are given only for firm matches. Clone sizes are given selectively: once, few, many, or a class where the clone is expanded.

-	-	TRBV1	TRBJ1-6	TGCACCAGCAGCCGAAAAACAGGGGATCGGAATTCACCCCTCCACTTT	CTSSRKTGDRNSPLHF
-	TRBD1	TRBV7-2	TRBJ2-1	TGTGCCAGCAGCCCGGACAGGGGGTCCTACAATGAGCAGTTCTTC	CASSPDRGSYNEQFF
-	-	TRBV7-3	TRBJ1-6	TGTGCCAGCAGCTTAACTTCGAATTCACCCCTCCACTTT	CASSLTSNSPLHF
-	TRBD1	TRBV19	TRBJ1-5	TGTGCCAGTCAACGTATACAGGGGGGGAATCAGCCCCAGCATTTT	CASQRIQGGNQPQHF
-	TRBD2	TRBV2	TRBJ2-2	TGTGCCAGCAGTGTGACTAGCGGGGCCTACACCGGGGAGCTGTTTTTT	CASSVTSGAYTGELFF
-	-	TRBV27	TRBJ2-5	TGTGCCAGCAGTCTGGACCCTGGGGGCGAGACCCAGTACTTC	CASSLDPGGETQYF
-	TRBD1	TRBV5-6	TRBJ1-5	TGTGCCAGCAGCCAGGGACAGGGGAATCAGCCCCAGCATTTT	CASSQGQGNQPQHF
once	-	TRBV7-2	TRBJ1-4	TGTGCCAGCAGCCCAACTTCAGGGCGGGAAAAACTGTTTTTT	CASSPTSGREKLFF
-	-	TRBV3-1/TRBV3-2	TRBJ1-4	TGTGCCAGCAGCCAAGCGGCTGAAAAACTGTTTTTT	CASSQAAEKLFF
-	-	TRBV12-3/TRBV12-4	TRBJ2-7	TGTGCCAGCAGCCCCCTGGCGGAGTACGAGCAGTACTTC	CASSPLAEYEQYF
-	TRBD2	TRBV24-1	TRBJ2-5	TGTGCCACCAGTGATTTGGGGACTAGCGGGAGTGAGACCCAGTACTTC	CATSDLGTSGSETQYF
once	TRBD1	TRBV6-2/TRBV6-3	TRBJ1-1	TGTGCCAGCAGTGGACAGGGGTTGAACACTGAAGCTTTCTTT	CASSGQGLNTEAFF
-	TRBD2	TRBV11-2	TRBJ2-7	TGTGCCAGCAGCTCAAGCGGGAACTCCTACGAGCAGTACTTC	CASSSSGNSYEQYF
-	-	TRBV12-2	TRBJ2-1	TGTGCAAGTCGCTTAGTTCGCGGGACAACACATGAGCAGTTCTTC	CASRLVRGTTHEQFF
-	-	TRBV7-2	TRBJ1-2	TGTGCCAGCAGCGCCACCAATAACTATGGCTACACCTTC	CASSATNNYGYTF
once	-	TRBV5-1	TRBJ2-7	TGCGCCAGCACCCTGGGCGGGGAAACCTACGAGCAGTACTTC	CASTLGGETYEQYF
-	TRBD2	TRBV2	TRBJ2-7	TGTGCCAGCAGTTCGGGGCTAGCGGGGGTTTCTCCCCCTCCCGAGCAGTACTTC	CASSSGLAGVSPPPEQYF
-	-	TRBV6-5	TRBJ1-1	TGTGCCAGCAGTTACTCTTCACCGGGGAGAAACACTGAAGCTTTCTTT	CASSYSSPGRNTEAFF
-	-	TRBV3-1/TRBV3-2	TRBJ2-6	TGTGCCAGCAACCTCCCGGGCTCTGGGGCCAACGTCCTGACTTTC	CASNLPGSGANVLTF
-	TRBD1	TRBV5-8	TRBJ1-5	TGTGCCAGCAGCTTGGCGGGACAGGGGTCAATCAGGCCCCAGCATTTT	CASSLAGQGSIRPQHF
-	TRBD2	TRBV3-1/TRBV3-2	TRBJ2-2	TGTGCCAGCAGCCAACCGGGACTAGCGGGGTCGAACACCGGGGAGCTGTTTTTT	CASSQPGLAGSNTGELFF
-	TRBD1	TRBV11-2	TRBJ2-7	TGTGCCAGCAGCCATCGGACAGGGGAGATGTTCGAGCAGTACTTC	CASSHRTGEMFEQYF
-	-	TRBV7-9	TRBJ1-1	TGTGCCAGCAGCTTAGGGTCGAACACTGAAGCTTTCTTT	CASSLGSNTEAFF
-	-	TRBV6-5	TRBJ1-1	TGTGCCAGCAGTTACTCAGAGAACACTGAAGCTTTCTTT	CASSYSENTEAFF
-	-	TRBV6-6	TRBJ1-1	TGTGCCACCAGTCGAAGAGGGGGGACGACTGAAGCTTTCTTT	CATSRRGGTTEAFF
-	-	TRBV4-1	TRBJ1-1	TGCGCCAGCAGCCAATCGGGAGGGGAAGCTTTCTTT	CASSQSGGEAFF
-	-	TRBV7-2	TRBJ2-1	TGTGCCAGCAGCTTATTGAGTAGGGGTCAGTACAATGAGCAGTTCTTC	CASSLLSRGQYNEQFF
-	TRBD1	TRBV6-5	TRBJ1-4	TGTGCCAGCAGACTACAGGGGGGAAATGAAAAACTGTTTTTT	CASRLQGGNEKLFF
once	TRBD1	TRBV6-1	TRBJ2-5	TGTGCCAGCAGTGATCCCCGGACAGGGATAGGAGAGACCCAGTACTTC	CASSDPRTGIGETQYF
few	-	TRBV6-2/TRBV6-3	TRBJ2-7	TGTGCCAGCAGTTACTCGCTGCGAGAGCAGTACTTC	CASSYSLREQYF
-	TRBD1	TRBV15	TRBJ1-2	TGTGCCACCAAGAAGGGGCTTACGCGACAGGGCTACTATGGCTACACCTTC	CATKKGLTRQGYYGYTF
-	TRBD1	TRBV19	TRBJ2-7	TGTGCCAGTAGCGGGACAGGGGGGTCCTACGAGCAGTACTTC	CASSGTGGSYEQYF
-	-	TRBV30	TRBJ1-6	TGTGCCTGGAGTAGAGGGGCGACCTATAATTCACCCCTCCACTTT	CAWSRGATYNSPLHF
-	-	TRBV30	TRBJ1-6	TGTGCCTGCAACGGACAGTTTAATTCACCCCTCCACTTT	CACNGQFNSPLHF
few	-	TRBV6-5	TRBJ1-2	TGTGCCAGCAGCCCCCAGCAGGGGATGGGCTACACCTTC	CASSPQQGMGYTF
-	TRBD1	TRBV27	TRBJ1-6	TGTGCCAGCAGTCCCGGGACAGGGGGGATAGTGGGAACCCTCCACTTT	CASSPGTGGIVGTLHF
once	-	TRBV6-1	TRBJ1-5	TGTGCCAGCAGTGAAGCTGGAGGGGCCCAGCCCCAGCATTTT	CASSEAGGAQPQHF
once	-	TRBV19	TRBJ1-5	TGTGCCAGTAGGTCGGCGGGCGCGCAGAATCAGCCCCAGCATTTT	CASRSAGAQNQPQHF
-	-	TRBV6-6	TRBJ2-7	TGTGCCAGCAGTTACCAGGACAACTACGAGCAGTACTTC	CASSYQDNYEQYF
-	TRBD1	TRBV5-1	TRBJ2-2	TGCGCCAGCAGCTTCTCGACAGGGGCGAACACCGGGGAGCTGTTTTTT	CASSFSTGANTGELFF
-	-	TRBV10-3	TRBJ1-5	TGTGCCATCAGGACAGATAGCAATCAGCCCCAGCATTTT	CAIRTDSNQPQHF
-	-	TRBV5-6	TRBJ1-1	TGTGCCAGCAGCTGGCGGGGGGGCACGAACACTGAAGCTTTCTTT	CASSWRGGTNTEAFF
-	-	TRBV27	TRBJ1-2	TGTGCCAGCAGTCCACCGGACAGAACGGGCTATGGCTACACCTTC	CASSPPDRTGYGYTF
-	-	TRBV16	TRBJ1-6	TGTGCCAGCAGCCAATCCTCCATTGTACCCCTCCACTTT	CASSQSSIVPLHF
-	-	TRBV30	TRBJ2-1	TGTGCCTGGAGTTTGGGGGCTAGCGGATACAATGAGCAGTTCTTC	CAWSLGASGYNEQFF
once	-	TRBV28	TRBJ2-7	TGTGCCAGCCGGGGCCTCTACGAGCAGTACTTC	CASRGLYEQYF
-	-	TRBV5-1	TRBJ2-2	TGCGCCAGCAGCCAACCAGGAGGGGGTGCCGGGGAGCTGTTTTTT	CASSQPGGGAGELFF
few	-	TRBV7-9	TRBJ2-2	TGTGCCAGCAGCCCAAGGGCCGCGAACACCGGGGAGCTGTTTTTT	CASSPRAANTGELFF
-	-	TRBV7-2	TRBJ2-7	TGTGCCAGCAGCTCCGCCGTGGGGCTAACCTACGAGCAGTACTTC	CASSSAVGLTYEQYF
-	TRBD1	TRBV7-9	TRBJ1-1	TGTGCCAGCAGCTTAGGGACAGGGAGTACTTTCTTT	CASSLGTGSTFF
-	TRBD2	TRBV9	TRBJ2-1	TGTGCCAGCAGCGTAGCTGGACTAGCGGGGGGAAATGAGCAGTTCTTC	CASSVAGLAGGNEQFF
-	-	TRBV11-2	TRBJ1-1	TGTGCCAGCAGCTTACCTCGACAGAACACTGAAGCTTTCTTT	CASSLPRQNTEAFF
-	-	TRBV10-2	TRBJ2-7	TGCGCCAGCAGTTCCTTCAGTGGATGGGGCTACGAGCAGTACTTC	CASSSFSGWGYEQYF
-	TRBD1	TRBV14	TRBJ2-7	TGTGCCAGCAGCCCCTTACGGACAGGGCCCTACGAGCAGTACTTC	CASSPLRTGPYEQYF
once	-	TRBV23-1	TRBJ2-7	TGCGCCAGCAGTCAATACCCGGGACCTGCAACGGTGGAGTACTTC	CASSQYPGPATVEYF
-	TRBD1	TRBV6-5	TRBJ2-5	TGTGCCAGCAGTTACTCCGGACAGGGATGGGAGACCCAGTACTTC	CASSYSGQGWETQYF
-	-	TRBV14	TRBJ2-7	TGTGCCAGCAGCCATGGCTACGAGCAGTACTTC	CASSHGYEQYF